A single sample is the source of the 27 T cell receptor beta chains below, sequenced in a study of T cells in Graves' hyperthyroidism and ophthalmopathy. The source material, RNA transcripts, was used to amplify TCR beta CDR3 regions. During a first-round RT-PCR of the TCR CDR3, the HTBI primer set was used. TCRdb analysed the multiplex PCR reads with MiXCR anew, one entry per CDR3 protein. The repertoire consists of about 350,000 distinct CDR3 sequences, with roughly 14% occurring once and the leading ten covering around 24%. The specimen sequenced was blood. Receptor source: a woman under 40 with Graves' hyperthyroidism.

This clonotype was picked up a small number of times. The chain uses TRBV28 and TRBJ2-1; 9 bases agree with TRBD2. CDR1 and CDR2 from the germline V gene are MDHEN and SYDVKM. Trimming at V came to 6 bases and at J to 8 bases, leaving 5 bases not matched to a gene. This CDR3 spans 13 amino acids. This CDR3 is CASRLAGLHEQFF. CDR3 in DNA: TGTGCCAGCAGACTAGCGGGCCTCCATGAGCAGTTCTTC. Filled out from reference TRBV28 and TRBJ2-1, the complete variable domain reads DVKVTQSSRYLVKRTGEKVFLECVQDMDHENMFWYRQDPGLGLRLIYFSYDVKMKEKGDIPEGYSVSREKKERFSLILESASTNQTSMYLCASRLAGLHEQFFGPGTRLTVL.

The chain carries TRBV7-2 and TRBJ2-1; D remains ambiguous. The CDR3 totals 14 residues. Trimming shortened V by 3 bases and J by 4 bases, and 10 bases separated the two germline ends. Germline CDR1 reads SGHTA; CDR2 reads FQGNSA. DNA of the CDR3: TGTGCCAGCAGCTTCCCAGAGGCTTACAATGAGCAGTTCTTC. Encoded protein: CASSFPEAYNEQFF.

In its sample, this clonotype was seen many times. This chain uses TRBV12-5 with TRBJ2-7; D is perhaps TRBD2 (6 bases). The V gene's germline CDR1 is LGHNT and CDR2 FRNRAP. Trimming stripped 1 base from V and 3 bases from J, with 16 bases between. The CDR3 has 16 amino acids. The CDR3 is CASGLAGQGGIYEQYF. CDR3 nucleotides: TGTGCTAGTGGTTTGGCGGGGCAGGGAGGAATCTACGAGCAGTACTTC.

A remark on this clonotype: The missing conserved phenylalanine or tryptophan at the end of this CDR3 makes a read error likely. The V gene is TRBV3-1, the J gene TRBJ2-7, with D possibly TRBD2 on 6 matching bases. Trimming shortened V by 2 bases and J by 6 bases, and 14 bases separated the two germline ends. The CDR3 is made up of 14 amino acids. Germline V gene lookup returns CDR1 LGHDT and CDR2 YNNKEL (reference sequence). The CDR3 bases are TGTGCCAGCAGCCAAAGCGGCGGGGCTCGCGAGCAGTACCTC. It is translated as CASSQSGGAREQYL.

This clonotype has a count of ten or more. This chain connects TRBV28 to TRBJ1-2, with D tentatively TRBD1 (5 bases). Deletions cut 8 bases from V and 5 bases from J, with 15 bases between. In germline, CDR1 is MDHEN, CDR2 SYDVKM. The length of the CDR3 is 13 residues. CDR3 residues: CASDQGSFYGYTF. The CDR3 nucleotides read TGTGCCAGCGACCAGGGTTCATTTTATGGCTACACCTTC.

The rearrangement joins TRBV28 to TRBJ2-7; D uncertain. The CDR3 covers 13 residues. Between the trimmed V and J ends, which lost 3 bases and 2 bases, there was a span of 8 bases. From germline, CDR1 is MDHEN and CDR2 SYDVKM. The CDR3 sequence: CASSFHGAYEQYF. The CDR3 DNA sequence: TGTGCCAGCAGTTTCCATGGGGCCTACGAGCAGTACTTC. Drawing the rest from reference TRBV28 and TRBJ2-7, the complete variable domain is DVKVTQSSRYLVKRTGEKVFLECVQDMDHENMFWYRQDPGLGLRLIYFSYDVKMKEKGDIPEGYSVSREKKERFSLILESASTNQTSMYLCASSFHGAYEQYFGPGTRLTVT.

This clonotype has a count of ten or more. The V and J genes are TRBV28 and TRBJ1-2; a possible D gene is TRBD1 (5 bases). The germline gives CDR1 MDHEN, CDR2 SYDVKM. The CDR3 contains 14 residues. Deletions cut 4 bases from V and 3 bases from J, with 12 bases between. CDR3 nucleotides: TGTGCCAGCAGTTCAATGCCGGGGGACTATGGCTACACCTTC. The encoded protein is CASSSMPGDYGYTF.

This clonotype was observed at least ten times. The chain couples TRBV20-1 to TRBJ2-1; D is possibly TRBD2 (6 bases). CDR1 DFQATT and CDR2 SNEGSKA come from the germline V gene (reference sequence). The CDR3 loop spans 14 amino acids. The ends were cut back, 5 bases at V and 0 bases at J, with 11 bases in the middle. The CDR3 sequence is CSALDGSSYNEQFF. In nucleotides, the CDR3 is TGCAGTGCTCTCGACGGGAGCTCCTACAATGAGCAGTTCTTC.

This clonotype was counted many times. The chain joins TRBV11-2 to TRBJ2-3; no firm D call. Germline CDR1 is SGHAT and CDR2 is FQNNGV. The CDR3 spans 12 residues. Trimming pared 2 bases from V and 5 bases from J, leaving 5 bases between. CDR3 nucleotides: TGTGCCAGCAGCTTATATGAAGATACGCAGTATTTT. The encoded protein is CASSLYEDTQYF.

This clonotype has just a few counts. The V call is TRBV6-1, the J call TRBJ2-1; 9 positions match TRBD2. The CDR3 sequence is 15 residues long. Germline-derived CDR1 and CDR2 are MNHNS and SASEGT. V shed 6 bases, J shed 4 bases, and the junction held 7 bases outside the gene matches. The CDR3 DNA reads TGTGCCAGCAGGGTAGCGGGAGTAGCATACAATGAGCAGTTCTTC. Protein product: CASRVAGVAYNEQFF.

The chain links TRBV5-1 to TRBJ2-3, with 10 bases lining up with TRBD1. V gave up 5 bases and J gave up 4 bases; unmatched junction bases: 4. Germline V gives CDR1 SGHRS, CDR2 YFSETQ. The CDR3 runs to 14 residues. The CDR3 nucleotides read TGCGCCAGCAGATTGACAGGGGGCGCAGATACGCAGTATTTT. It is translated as CASRLTGGADTQYF.

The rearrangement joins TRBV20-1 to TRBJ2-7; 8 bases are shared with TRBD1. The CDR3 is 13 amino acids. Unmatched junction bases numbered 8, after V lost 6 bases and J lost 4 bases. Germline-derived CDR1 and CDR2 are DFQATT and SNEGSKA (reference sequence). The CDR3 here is CSAATGEAYEQYF. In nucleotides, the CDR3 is TGCAGTGCGGCGACAGGGGAGGCATACGAGCAGTACTTC.

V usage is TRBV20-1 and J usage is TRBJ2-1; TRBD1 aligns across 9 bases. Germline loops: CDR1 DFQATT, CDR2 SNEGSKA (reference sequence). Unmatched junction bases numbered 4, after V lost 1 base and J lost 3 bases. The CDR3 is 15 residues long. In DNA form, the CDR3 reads TGCAGTGCTAGAGTAGGGGGACAGGGCTACAATGAGCAGTTCTTC. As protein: CSARVGGQGYNEQFF.

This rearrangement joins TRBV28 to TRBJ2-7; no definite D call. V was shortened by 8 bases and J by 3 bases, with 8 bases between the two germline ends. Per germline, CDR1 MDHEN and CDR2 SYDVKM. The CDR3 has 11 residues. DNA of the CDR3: TGTGCCAGCGAGGACGGCTACGAGCAGTACTTC. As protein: CASEDGYEQYF.

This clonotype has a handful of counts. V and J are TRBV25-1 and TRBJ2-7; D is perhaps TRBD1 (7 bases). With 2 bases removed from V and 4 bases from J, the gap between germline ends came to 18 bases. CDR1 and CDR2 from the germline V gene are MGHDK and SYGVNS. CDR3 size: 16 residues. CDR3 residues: CASSEGGGAFVYEQYF. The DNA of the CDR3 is TGTGCCAGCAGTGAAGGAGGGGGCGCTTTTGTTTACGAGCAGTACTTC.

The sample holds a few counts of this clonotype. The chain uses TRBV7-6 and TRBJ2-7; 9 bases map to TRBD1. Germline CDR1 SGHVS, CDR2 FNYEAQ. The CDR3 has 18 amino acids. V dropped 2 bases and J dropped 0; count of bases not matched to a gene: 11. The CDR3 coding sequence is TGTGCCAGCAGCTTATACCCCCTGGGACAGGGTTACTCCTACGAGCAGTACTTC. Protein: CASSLYPLGQGYSYEQYF.

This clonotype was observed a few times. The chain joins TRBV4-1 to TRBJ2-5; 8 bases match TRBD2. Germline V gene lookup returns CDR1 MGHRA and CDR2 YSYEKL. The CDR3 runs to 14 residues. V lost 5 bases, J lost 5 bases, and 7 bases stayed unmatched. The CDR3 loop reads CASSWSGSGETQYF. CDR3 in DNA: TGCGCCAGCAGCTGGAGCGGGAGTGGGGAGACCCAGTACTTC.

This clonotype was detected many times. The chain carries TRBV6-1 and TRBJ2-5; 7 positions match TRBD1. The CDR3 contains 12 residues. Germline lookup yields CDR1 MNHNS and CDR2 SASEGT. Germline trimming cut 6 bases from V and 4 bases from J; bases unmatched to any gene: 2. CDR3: CASSRTGETQYF. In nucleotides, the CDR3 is TGTGCCAGCAGCCGGACAGGAGAGACCCAGTACTTC.

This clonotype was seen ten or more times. CDR3 in DNA: TGTGCCAGCAGCCAAGATCAGGCAGTTCGGGCTGAGACCCAGTACTTC. Translating gives CASSQDQAVRAETQYF. The chain employs TRBV3-1 and TRBJ2-5; D gene ambiguous. This CDR3 has 16 amino acids. CDR1 is LGHDT, CDR2 YNNKEL, per germline (reference sequence). Deletions cut 0 bases from V and 5 bases from J, with 16 bases between.

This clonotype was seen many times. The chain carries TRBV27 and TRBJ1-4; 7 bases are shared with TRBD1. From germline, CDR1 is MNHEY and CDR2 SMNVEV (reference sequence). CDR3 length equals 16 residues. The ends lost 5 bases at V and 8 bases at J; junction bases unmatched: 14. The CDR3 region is CASSVSPGQRTEKLFF. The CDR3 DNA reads TGTGCCAGCAGTGTCTCACCGGGACAGAGAACAGAAAAACTGTTTTTT.

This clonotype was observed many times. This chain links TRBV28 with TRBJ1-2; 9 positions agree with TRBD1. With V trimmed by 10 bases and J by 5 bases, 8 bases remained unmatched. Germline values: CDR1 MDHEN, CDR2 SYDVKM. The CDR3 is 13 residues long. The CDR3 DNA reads TGTGCCACAAGCCGGGACAGGGAGTATGGCTACACCTTC. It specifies CATSRDREYGYTF.

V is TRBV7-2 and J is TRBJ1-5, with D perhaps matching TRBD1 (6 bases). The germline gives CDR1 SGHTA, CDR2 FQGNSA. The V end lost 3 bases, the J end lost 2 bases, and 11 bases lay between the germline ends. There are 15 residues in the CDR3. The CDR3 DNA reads TGTGCCAGCAGCTTCCGACAGGTCGGCAATCAGCCCCAGCATTTT. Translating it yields CASSFRQVGNQPQHF.

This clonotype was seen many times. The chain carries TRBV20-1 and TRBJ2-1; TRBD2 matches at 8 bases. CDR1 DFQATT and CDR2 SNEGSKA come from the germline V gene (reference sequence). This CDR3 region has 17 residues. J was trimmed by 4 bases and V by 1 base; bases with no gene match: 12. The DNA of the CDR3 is TGCAGTGCTAGAGGTACAGGGTCGACTAGCGTTTACAATGAGCAGTTCTTC. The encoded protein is CSARGTGSTSVYNEQFF.

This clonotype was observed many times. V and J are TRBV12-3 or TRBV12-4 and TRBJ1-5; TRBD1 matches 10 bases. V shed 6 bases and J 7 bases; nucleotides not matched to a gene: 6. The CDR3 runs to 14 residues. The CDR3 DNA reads TGTGCCAGCAGCCCGACAGGGGGCGGGCAGCCCCAGCATTTT. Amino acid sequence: CASSPTGGGQPQHF.

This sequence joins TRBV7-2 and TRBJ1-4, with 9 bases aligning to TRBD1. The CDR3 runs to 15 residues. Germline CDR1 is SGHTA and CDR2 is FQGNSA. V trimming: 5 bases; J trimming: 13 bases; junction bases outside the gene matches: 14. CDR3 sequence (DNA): TGTGCCAGCAGCCCTTCTACGGGACAGGGTTTCGGACTGTTTTTT. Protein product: CASSPSTGQGFGLFF.

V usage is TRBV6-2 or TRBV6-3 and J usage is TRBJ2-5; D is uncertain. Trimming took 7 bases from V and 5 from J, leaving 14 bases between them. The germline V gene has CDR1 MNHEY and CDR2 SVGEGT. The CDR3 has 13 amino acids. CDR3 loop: CASTKVGSETQYF. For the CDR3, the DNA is TGTGCCAGCACCAAAGTGGGGTCTGAGACCCAGTACTTC.

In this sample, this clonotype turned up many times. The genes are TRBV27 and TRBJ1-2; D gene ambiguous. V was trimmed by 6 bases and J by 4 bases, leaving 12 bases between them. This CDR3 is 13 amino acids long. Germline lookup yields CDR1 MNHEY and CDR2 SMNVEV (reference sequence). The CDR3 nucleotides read TGTGCCAGCAGCGCACGGGGTCTCTATGGCTACACCTTC. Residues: CASSARGLYGYTF.